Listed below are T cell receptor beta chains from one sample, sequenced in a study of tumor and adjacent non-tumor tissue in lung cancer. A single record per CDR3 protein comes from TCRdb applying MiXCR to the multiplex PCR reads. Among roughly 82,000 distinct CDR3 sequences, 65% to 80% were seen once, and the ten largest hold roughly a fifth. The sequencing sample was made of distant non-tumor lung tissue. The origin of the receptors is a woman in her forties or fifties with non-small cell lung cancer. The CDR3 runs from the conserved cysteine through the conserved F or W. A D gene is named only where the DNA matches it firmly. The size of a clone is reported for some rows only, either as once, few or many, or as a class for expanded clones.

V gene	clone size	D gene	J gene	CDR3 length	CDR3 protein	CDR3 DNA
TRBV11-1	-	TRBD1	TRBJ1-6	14	CASSPGQPPEPLHF	TGTGCCAGCAGCCCGGGACAGCCCCCGGAACCCCTCCACTTT
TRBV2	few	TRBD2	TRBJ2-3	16	CASSGPERDLTDTQYF	TGTGCCAGCAGTGGGCCGGAGCGGGACTTGACAGATACGCAGTATTTT
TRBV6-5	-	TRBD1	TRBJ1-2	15	CASTSGQAADYGYTF	TGTGCCAGTACTTCAGGACAGGCAGCTGACTATGGCTACACCTTC
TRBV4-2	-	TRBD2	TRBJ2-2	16	CASSFAGTRNIWELFF	TGTGCCAGCAGCTTCGCCGGGACTAGAAACATCTGGGAGCTGTTTTTT
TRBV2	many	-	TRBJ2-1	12	CASSGLDNEQFF	TGTGCCAGCAGTGGACTAGACAATGAGCAGTTCTTC
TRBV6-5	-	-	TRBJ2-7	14	CASSYSQKAYEQYF	TGTGCCAGCAGTTATTCCCAGAAAGCCTACGAGCAGTACTTC
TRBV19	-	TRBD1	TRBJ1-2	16	CASTSQAQGTGYGYTF	TGTGCCAGTACCTCCCAGGCACAGGGGACAGGCTATGGTTACACGTTC
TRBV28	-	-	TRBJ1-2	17	CASGYWATRDKNYGYTF	TGTGCCAGCGGTTATTGGGCTACACGGGACAAAAACTATGGCTATACCTTC
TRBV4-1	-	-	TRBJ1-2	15	CASSQNWEGRIGYTF	TGCGCCAGCAGTCAAAATTGGGAGGGGCGTATAGGCTACACCTTC
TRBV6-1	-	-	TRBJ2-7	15	CTSSGEITSSYEQYF	TGTACCAGCAGTGGGGAGATAACGAGCAGTTACGAGCAATACTTC
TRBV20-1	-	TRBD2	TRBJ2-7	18	CSATPVGLVGGVANEHYF	TGCAGTGCCACGCCGGTGGGACTAGTGGGAGGAGTGGCCAACGAGCACTACTTC
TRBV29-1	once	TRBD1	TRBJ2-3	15	CSVGIRDRGWDTQYF	TGCAGCGTAGGAATCCGGGACAGGGGATGGGATACGCAGTATTTT
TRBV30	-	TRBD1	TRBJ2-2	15	CAWSAKDRITGKLFF	TGTGCCTGGAGCGCTAAGGACAGGATCACCGGGAAGCTGTTTTTT
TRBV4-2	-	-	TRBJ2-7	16	CAGSHEVEAVPYKQYF	TGTGCAGGCAGCCATGAAGTAGAGGCGGTCCCCTACAAGCAGTACTTC